This T cell receptor (beta chain) was retrieved from a study of PD-L1 blockade in urothelial cancer. Study context: Patients went on atezolizumab in about 2014, receiving 1,200 mg intravenously every 3 weeks. T cell content in blood samples showed a median of about 140,000.

Using immunoSEQ multiplex PCR, the repertoire was profiled, and TCRdb retains in-frame clones only, with some absent. The sample contains some 29,000 clones, around 84% of which appear only once. Germline values: CDR1 SGHRS, CDR2 YFSETQ. This CDR3 comprises 18 residues. V lost 0 bases, J lost 0 bases, and 5 bases stayed unmatched. Locally advanced or metastatic urothelial carcinoma affected all patients. Pretreatment sampling and on-treatment sampling together yielded between 1 and 8 samples for each patient. The chain recombines TRBV5-1 with TRBJ2-1, with 11 bases lining up with TRBD2. The sequence derives from a man in his fifties with urothelial cancer. The specimen comprised PBMCs, sampled around atezolizumab (anti-PD-L1) treatment. The CDR3: CASSLGLAGYASYNEQFF. The CDR3 DNA reads TGCGCCAGCAGCTTGGGACTAGCGGGATATGCCTCCTACAATGAGCAGTTCTTC.